The 19 T cell receptor beta chains below come from one sample, sequenced in a study of T cells after yellow fever vaccination. One entry per CDR3 protein, called by TCRdb with MiXCR from the 5' RACE reads. The table has 70,000 or so distinct CDR3 sequences, approximately 7.3% seen once. The source material was CD8+ T cells sorted from PBMCs, sampled more than 8 days after the first yellow fever vaccination. The receptors were gathered from a man aged 18 to 30 who received the YFV17D yellow fever vaccine.

V and J are TRBV7-9 and TRBJ2-7; D not certain. The germline gives CDR1 SEHNR, CDR2 FQNEAQ (reference sequence). The CDR3 spans 12 residues. Between the trimmed V and J ends, which lost 1 base and 5 bases, there was a span of 6 bases. The CDR3 reads CASSLGQNEQYV. The CDR3, as DNA: TGTGCCAGCAGCTTAGGGCAGAACGAGCAGTACGTC.

This clonotype was seen a few times. CDR3 residues: CSATVKEGDPNQPQHF. The CDR3 DNA sequence: TGCAGTGCCACCGTCAAAGAAGGGGACCCCAATCAGCCCCAGCATTTT. The gene calls are TRBV20-1 and TRBJ1-5; tentative D call: TRBD1 (5 bases). The CDR3 runs to 16 residues. Trimming took off 6 bases at V and 3 bases at J, with 21 bases between the two ends. Germline values: CDR1 DFQATT, CDR2 SNEGSKA (reference sequence).

The table lists this clonotype with many counts. V usage is TRBV29-1 and J usage is TRBJ2-1; D uncertain. The V end was cut by 0 bases, the J end by 2 bases, with 2 bases between. Germline V gene data show CDR1 as SQVTM and CDR2 as ANQGSEA. This CDR3 has 12 residues. CDR3 sequence: CSVEDTYNEQFF. DNA for the CDR3: TGCAGCGTTGAAGACACCTACAATGAGCAGTTCTTC.

This clonotype was detected ten times or more. The chain has TRBV4-3 and TRBJ2-1; 9 bases are shared with TRBD2. V lost 3 bases and J lost 7; bases outside the gene matches: 7. Looked up from germline, CDR1 is LGHNA and CDR2 is YSLEER. This CDR3 spans 15 amino acids. CDR3 sequence (DNA): TGCGCCAGCAGCCAGGGACTAGCCCACCTAAATGAGCAGTTCTTC. This encodes CASSQGLAHLNEQFF.

This clonotype was seen repeatedly, ten times or more. The CDR3 DNA sequence: TGTGCCAGCAGATGGACAGGGGGCGGTCAGCCCCAGCATTTT. Its protein product is CASRWTGGGQPQHF. J is TRBJ1-5 and V is TRBV6-2 or TRBV6-3; 11 bases match TRBD1. With 6 bases clipped from V and 6 bases from J, the junction kept 4 bases outside the gene matches. The CDR3 extends over 14 amino acids. The V gene's germline CDR1 is MNHEY and CDR2 SVGEGT.

This clonotype was counted many times. This chain's CDR3 is CASSPSSGASGYGYTF. CDR3 in DNA: TGTGCCAGCAGCCCAAGTTCAGGGGCTAGTGGCTATGGCTACACCTTC. The chain carries TRBV7-6 and TRBJ1-2, with D perhaps TRBD1 (6 bases). The V end lost 5 bases, the J end lost 4 bases, and 20 bases lay between the germline ends. Germline CDR1 SGHVS, CDR2 FNYEAQ. CDR3 length: 16 residues.

This clonotype has just a few counts. The genes are TRBV28 and TRBJ1-5, with D unresolved. V lost 6 bases, J lost 7 bases, and 13 bases lay in between. CDR1 and CDR2 from the germline V gene are MDHEN and SYDVKM. This CDR3 is built from 13 residues. The CDR3 spells CASSPRRRQPQHF. CDR3 DNA: TGTGCCAGCAGCCCCAGGAGGAGGCAGCCCCAGCATTTT. Using reference TRBV28 and TRBJ1-5 for the parts outside the CDR3, the full variable domain is DVKVTQSSRYLVKRTGEKVFLECVQDMDHENMFWYRQDPGLGLRLIYFSYDVKMKEKGDIPEGYSVSREKKERFSLILESASTNQTSMYLCASSPRRRQPQHFGDGTRLSIL.

The table lists this clonotype with many counts. The chain is built from TRBV20-1 and TRBJ1-1, with D possibly being TRBD1 (5 bases). This CDR3 region has 12 residues. Per the germline V gene, CDR1 is DFQATT and CDR2 is SNEGSKA (reference sequence). V gave up 6 bases and J gave up 1 base, with 9 bases separating them. The CDR3: CSAWRGNTEAFF. CDR3 bases: TGCAGTGCATGGAGGGGGAACACTGAAGCTTTCTTT.

V usage is TRBV7-9 and J usage is TRBJ1-1; 9 positions agree with TRBD1. This CDR3 is 15 amino acids long. V lost 4 bases, J lost 1 base, and 4 bases stayed unmatched. Germline CDR1 SEHNR, CDR2 FQNEAQ (reference sequence). CDR3: CASSYRDRENTEAFF. Here the CDR3 DNA reads TGTGCCAGCAGCTACCGGGACAGGGAGAACACTGAAGCTTTCTTT. Using reference TRBV7-9 and TRBJ1-1 for the parts outside the CDR3, the full variable domain is DTGVSQNPRHKITKRGQNVTFRCDPISEHNRLYWYRQTLGQGPEFLTYFQNEAQLEKSRLLSDRFSAERPKGSFSTLEIQRTEQGDSAMYLCASSYRDRENTEAFFGQGTRLTVV.

This chain uses TRBV4-3 with TRBJ1-3; D not certain. V lost 7 bases to trimming and J lost 2 bases, with 24 bases between them. Germline V gives CDR1 LGHNA, CDR2 YSLEER. CDR3 size: 18 residues. This chain's CDR3 is CASISGNGEEVPGNTIYF. Here the CDR3 DNA reads TGCGCCAGCATTTCTGGGAACGGTGAAGAAGTTCCTGGAAACACCATATATTTT.

This clonotype was picked up a small number of times. The chain carries TRBV12-3 or TRBV12-4 and TRBJ1-1, with a weak D call TRBD1 (6 bases). The length of the CDR3 is 12 residues. The V end was cut by 8 bases, the J end by 3 bases, with 10 bases between. This chain's CDR3 is CASRRGYTEAFF. The CDR3 DNA reads TGTGCCAGCCGCAGGGGTTACACTGAAGCTTTCTTT.

In this sample, this clonotype is medium-sized. V is TRBV20-1 and J is TRBJ2-7, with 14 bases that match TRBD2. The CDR3 sequence is 16 residues long. The V gene's germline CDR1 is DFQATT and CDR2 SNEGSKA (reference sequence). The J segment lost 5 bases and the V segment lost 5 bases, leaving 11 bases of the junction unmatched. The DNA of the CDR3 is TGCAGTGCTTCGACTAGCGGGGGGGCCGGTTTTAACGAGCAGTACTTC. Residues: CSASTSGGAGFNEQYF.

This clonotype turned up a few times. The chain is built from TRBV6-5 and TRBJ2-2; D is uncertain. Looked up from germline, CDR1 is MNHEY and CDR2 is SVGAGI. V lost 1 base and J lost 4, with 13 bases in between. The CDR3 loop spans 16 amino acids. The CDR3, as DNA: TGTGCCAGCAGTTACTTCCGGATGTCGAGCACCGGGGAGCTGTTTTTT. Its translation is CASSYFRMSSTGELFF.

This clonotype was recorded many times. The chain combines TRBV5-1 with TRBJ2-2; D may correspond to TRBD1 or TRBD2 (5 bases each). Trimming pared 4 bases from V and 1 base from J, leaving 8 bases between. Germline CDR1 reads SGHRS; CDR2 reads YFSETQ. The CDR3 spans 14 residues. CDR3 region: CASSRDGNTGELFF. DNA of the CDR3: TGCGCCAGCAGCAGGGACGGGAACACCGGGGAGCTGTTTTTT.

This clonotype was observed at least ten times. This sequence joins TRBV7-9 and TRBJ2-7; 11 positions agree with TRBD1. The CDR3 covers 14 residues. After removal of 4 bases from V and 3 bases from J, the junction contained 2 bases not matched to a gene. In germline, CDR1 is SEHNR, CDR2 FQNEAQ (reference sequence). This chain's CDR3 is CASSYGTGGYEQYV. The CDR3, as DNA: TGTGCCAGCAGCTATGGGACAGGGGGCTACGAGCAGTACGTC.

This clonotype was seen repeatedly, ten times or more. V is TRBV4-1 and J is TRBJ2-3; no clear D gene. The CDR3 spans 15 residues. The V gene lost 0 bases and the J gene lost 2 bases, with 9 bases spanning the gap. The germline gives CDR1 MGHRA, CDR2 YSYEKL. The CDR3 is CASSQEGRSTDTQYF. CDR3 sequence (DNA): TGCGCCAGCAGCCAAGAGGGCCGATCCACAGATACGCAGTATTTT.

This clonotype was counted at least ten times. This rearrangement joins TRBV9 to TRBJ2-7, with TRBD1 identical over 7 bases. Germline loops: CDR1 SGDLS, CDR2 YYNGEE. The CDR3 runs 15 residues. V dropped 4 bases and J dropped 2; count of bases not matched to a gene: 9. The CDR3 spells CASSPDAGTAYEQYF. As DNA, the CDR3 is TGTGCCAGCAGCCCAGACGCCGGGACAGCCTACGAGCAGTACTTC.

The V and J genes are TRBV19 and TRBJ2-1, with 8 bases matching TRBD2. The CDR3 loop spans 13 amino acids. Germline-derived CDR1 and CDR2 are LNHDA and SQIVND (reference sequence). The junction had 5 bases not matched to a gene; V was cut back by 6 bases and J by 7 bases. Here the CDR3 reads CASSVGGENEQFF. Here the CDR3 DNA reads TGTGCCAGTAGCGTCGGGGGGGAAAATGAGCAGTTCTTC.

This clonotype was detected a few times. The chain links TRBV11-3 to TRBJ2-2; 8 bases are a match to TRBD2. Losses at the gene ends were 2 bases for V and 4 bases for J; bases not matched to a gene: 6. The germline gives CDR1 SGHNT, CDR2 YENEEA. This CDR3 is built from 16 residues. CDR3 residues: CASSLRAGGITGELFF. Here the CDR3 DNA reads TGTGCCAGCAGCTTACGGGCGGGGGGTATCACCGGGGAGCTGTTTTTT.